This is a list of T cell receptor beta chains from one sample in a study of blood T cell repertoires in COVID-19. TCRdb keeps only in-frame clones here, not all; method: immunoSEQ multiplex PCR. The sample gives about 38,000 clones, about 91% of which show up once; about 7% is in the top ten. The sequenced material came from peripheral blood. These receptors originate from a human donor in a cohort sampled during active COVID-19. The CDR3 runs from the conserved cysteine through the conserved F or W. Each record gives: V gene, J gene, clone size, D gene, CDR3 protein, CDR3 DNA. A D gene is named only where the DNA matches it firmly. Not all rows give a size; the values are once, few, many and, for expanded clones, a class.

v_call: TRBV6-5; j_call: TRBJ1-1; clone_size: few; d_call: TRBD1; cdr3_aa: CASSLRQGSNTEAFF; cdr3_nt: TGTGCCAGCAGTCTACGACAGGGGTCGAACACTGAAGCTTTCTTT
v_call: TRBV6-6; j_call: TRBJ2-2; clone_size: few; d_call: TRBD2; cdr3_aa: CASSGLAGATGELFF; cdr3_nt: TGTGCCAGCAGCGGACTAGCGGGTGCCACCGGGGAGCTGTTTTTT
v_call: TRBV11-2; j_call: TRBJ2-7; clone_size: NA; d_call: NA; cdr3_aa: CASSLRWSADEQYF; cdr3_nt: TGTGCCAGCAGCTTGAGGTGGAGCGCGGACGAGCAGTACTTC
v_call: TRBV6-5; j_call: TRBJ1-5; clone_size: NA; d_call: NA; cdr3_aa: CASSAIQGRNQPQHF; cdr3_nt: TGTGCCAGCAGCGCAATACAGGGAAGGAATCAGCCCCAGCATTTT
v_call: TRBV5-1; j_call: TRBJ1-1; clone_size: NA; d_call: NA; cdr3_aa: CASRLWGEITEAFF; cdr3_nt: TGCGCCAGCAGATTATGGGGAGAAATCACTGAAGCTTTCTTT
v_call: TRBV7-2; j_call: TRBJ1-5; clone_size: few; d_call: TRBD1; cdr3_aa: CASSLAGGLYSNQPQHF; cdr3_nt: TGTGCCAGCAGCTTAGCAGGGGGCCTATATAGCAATCAGCCCCAGCATTTT
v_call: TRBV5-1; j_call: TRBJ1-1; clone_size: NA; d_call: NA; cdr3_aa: CASSPSPEAFRPEF; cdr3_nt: TGCGCCAGCAGCCCGAGCCCGGAGGCGTTTAGGCCCGAATTT
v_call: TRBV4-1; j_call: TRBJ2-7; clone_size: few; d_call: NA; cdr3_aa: CASSLRDNSPYEQYF; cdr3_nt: TGCGCCAGCAGCCTTCGGGACAACTCTCCGTACGAGCAGTACTTC
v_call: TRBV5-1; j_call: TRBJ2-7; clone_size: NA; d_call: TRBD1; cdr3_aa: CASSSGTASSYEQYF; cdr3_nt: TGCGCCAGCAGCTCCGGGACAGCCAGCTCCTACGAGCAGTACTTC
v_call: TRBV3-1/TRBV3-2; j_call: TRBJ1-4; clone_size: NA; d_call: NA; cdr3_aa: CASSQDEPPGREKLFF; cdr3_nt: TGTGCCAGCAGCCAAGATGAACCCCCGGGGAGAGAAAAACTGTTTTTT
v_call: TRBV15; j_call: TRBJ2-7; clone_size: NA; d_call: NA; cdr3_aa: CATSTRDTVRYEQYF; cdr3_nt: TGTGCCACCAGCACCCGGGACACGGTTAGATACGAGCAGTACTTC
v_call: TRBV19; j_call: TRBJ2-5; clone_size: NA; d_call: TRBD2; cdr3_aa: CASSSFPPGTSGIQETQYF; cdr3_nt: TGTGCCAGTAGTTCCTTCCCCCCCGGGACTAGCGGAATCCAAGAGACCCAGTACTTC
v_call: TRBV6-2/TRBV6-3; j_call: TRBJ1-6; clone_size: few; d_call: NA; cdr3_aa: CASSHYTRGDNSPLHF; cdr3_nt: TGTGCCAGCAGCCACTACACCAGGGGCGATAATTCACCCCTCCACTTT
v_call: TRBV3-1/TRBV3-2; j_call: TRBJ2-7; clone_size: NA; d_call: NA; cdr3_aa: CASSQAGQSYEQYF; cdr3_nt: TGTGCCAGCAGCCAAGCCGGACAGTCCTACGAGCAGTACTTC
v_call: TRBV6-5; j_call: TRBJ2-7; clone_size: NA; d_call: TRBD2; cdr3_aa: CASRLYPTSGGEQYF; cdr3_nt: TGTGCCAGCAGACTATACCCGACTAGCGGAGGCGAGCAGTACTTC
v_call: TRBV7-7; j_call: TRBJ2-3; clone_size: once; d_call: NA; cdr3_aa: CASSRGTHPGADTQYF; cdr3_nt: TGTGCCAGCAGCCGAGGGACTCATCCGGGGGCAGATACGCAGTATTTT
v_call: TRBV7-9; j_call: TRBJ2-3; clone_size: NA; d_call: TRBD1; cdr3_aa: CASSSPGQATDTQYF; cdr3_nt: TGTGCCAGCAGCTCACCGGGACAGGCCACAGATACGCAGTATTTT